The following is a TCR beta chain sequence with its context. Its antigen is unidentified. The repertoire was sequenced with immunoSEQ multiplex PCR; TCRdb's copy has only in-frame clones and lacks some. Among under 300,000 clones listed, approximately 93% were seen once. Germline lookup yields CDR1 GTSNPN and CDR2 SVGIG (reference sequence). The length of the CDR3 is 15 residues. Trimming shortened V by 2 bases and J by 5 bases, and 16 bases separated the two germline ends. This record comes from a study of T cell responses to AZD1222 COVID-19 vaccine. Study-wide background: Analysis merged second doses at about 4 or about 12 weeks.

Findings and limits, study-wide: Donors in the cohort were predominantly white British and more often female, and clonal diversity was possibly underestimated.

The rearrangement links TRBV30 to TRBJ1-5; D is perhaps TRBD1 (5 bases). The sample was peripheral blood, taken on day 0 of AZD1222 vaccination. The receptor's source is an adult in good health. The chain's CDR3 is CAWSSGTGPYQPQHF. The CDR3 bases are TGTGCCTGGAGTTCCGGGACGGGACCATATCAGCCCCAGCATTTT.